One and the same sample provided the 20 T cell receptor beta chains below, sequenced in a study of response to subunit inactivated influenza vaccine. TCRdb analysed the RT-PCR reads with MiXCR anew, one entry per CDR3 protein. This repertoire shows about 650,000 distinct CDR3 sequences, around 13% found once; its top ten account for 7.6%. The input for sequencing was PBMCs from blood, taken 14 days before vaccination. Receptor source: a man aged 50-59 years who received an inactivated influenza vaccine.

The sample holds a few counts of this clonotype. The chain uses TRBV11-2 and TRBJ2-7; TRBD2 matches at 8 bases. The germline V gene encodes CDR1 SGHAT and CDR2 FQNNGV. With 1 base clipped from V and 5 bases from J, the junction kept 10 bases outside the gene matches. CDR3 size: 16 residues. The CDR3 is CASSLVPGSGINEQYF. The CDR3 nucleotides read TGTGCCAGCAGCTTAGTCCCGGGTAGCGGGATTAACGAGCAGTACTTC.

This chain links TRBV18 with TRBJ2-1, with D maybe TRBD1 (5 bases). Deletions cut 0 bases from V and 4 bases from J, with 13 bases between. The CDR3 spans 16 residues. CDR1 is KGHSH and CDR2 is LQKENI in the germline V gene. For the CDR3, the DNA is TGTGCCAGCTCACCACCATCACAGGCACTTTACAATGAGCAGTTCTTC. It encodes CASSPPSQALYNEQFF.

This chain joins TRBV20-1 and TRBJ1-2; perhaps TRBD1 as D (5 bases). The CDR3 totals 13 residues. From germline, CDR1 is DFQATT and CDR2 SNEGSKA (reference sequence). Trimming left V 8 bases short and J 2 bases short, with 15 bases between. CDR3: CSPAPTENYGYTF. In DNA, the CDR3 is TGCAGTCCCGCCCCGACAGAGAACTATGGCTACACCTTC.

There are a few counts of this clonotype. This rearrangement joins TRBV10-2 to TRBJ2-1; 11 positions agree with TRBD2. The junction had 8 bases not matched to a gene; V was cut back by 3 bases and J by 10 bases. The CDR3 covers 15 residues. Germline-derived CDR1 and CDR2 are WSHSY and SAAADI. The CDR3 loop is CASSDGLAGGREQFF. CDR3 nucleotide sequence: TGCGCCAGCAGTGATGGGCTAGCGGGGGGCAGAGAGCAGTTCTTC.

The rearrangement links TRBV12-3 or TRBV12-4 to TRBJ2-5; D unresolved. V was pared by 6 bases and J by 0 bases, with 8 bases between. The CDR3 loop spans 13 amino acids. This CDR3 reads CASRSSYQETQYF. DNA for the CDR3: TGTGCCAGCAGGTCCTCCTACCAAGAGACCCAGTACTTC.

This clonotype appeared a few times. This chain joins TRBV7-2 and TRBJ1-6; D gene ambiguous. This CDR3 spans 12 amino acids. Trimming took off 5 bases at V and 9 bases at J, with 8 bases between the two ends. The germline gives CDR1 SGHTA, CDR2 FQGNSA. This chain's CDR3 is CASSGQRSPLHF. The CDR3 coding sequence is TGTGCCAGCAGCGGGCAACGTTCACCCCTCCACTTT.

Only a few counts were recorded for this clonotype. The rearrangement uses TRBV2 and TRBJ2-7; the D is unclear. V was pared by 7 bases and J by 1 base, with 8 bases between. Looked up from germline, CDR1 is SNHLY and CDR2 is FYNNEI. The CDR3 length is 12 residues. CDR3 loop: CASKPGSYEQYF. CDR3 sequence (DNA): TGTGCCAGCAAGCCCGGATCCTACGAGCAGTACTTC.

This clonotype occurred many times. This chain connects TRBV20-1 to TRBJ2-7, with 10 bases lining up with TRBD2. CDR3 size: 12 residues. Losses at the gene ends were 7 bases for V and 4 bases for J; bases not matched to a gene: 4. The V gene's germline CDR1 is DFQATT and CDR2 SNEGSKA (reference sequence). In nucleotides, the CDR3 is TGCAGTGTCGGTAGCGGGAGGTACGAGCAGTACTTC. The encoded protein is CSVGSGRYEQYF.

Written as DNA, the CDR3 is TGTGCCAGCACCTTCCACCGGGACAGAGCCGAGCAGTACTTC. It encodes CASTFHRDRAEQYF. The chain carries TRBV28 and TRBJ2-7; 7 nucleotides align to TRBD1. CDR1 and CDR2 (germline): MDHEN, SYDVKM. CDR3 size: 14 residues. J gave up 6 bases and V 7 bases, and 12 bases lay outside the gene matches. Looking up the rest from reference TRBV28 and TRBJ2-7 gives the full variable domain: DVKVTQSSRYLVKRTGEKVFLECVQDMDHENMFWYRQDPGLGLRLIYFSYDVKMKEKGDIPEGYSVSREKKERFSLILESASTNQTSMYLCASTFHRDRAEQYFGPGTRLTVT.

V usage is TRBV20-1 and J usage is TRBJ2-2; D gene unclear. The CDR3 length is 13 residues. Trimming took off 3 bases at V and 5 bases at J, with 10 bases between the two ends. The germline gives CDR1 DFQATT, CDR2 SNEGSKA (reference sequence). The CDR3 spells CSARETKTGELFF. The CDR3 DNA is TGCAGTGCTAGGGAAACAAAAACCGGGGAGCTGTTTTTT.

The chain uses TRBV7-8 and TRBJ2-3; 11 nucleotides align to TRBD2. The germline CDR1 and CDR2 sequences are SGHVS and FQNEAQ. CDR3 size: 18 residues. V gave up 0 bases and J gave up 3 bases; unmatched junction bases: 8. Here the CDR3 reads CASSLARLAGGPTDTQYF. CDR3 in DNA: TGTGCCAGCAGCTTAGCGAGATTAGCGGGAGGGCCGACAGATACGCAGTATTTT.

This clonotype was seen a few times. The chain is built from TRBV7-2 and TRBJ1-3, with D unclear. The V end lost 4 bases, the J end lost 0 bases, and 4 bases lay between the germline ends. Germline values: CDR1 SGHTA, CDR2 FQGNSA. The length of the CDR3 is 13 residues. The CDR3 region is CASSSNSGNTIYF. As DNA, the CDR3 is TGTGCCAGCAGCTCTAACTCTGGAAACACCATATATTTT.

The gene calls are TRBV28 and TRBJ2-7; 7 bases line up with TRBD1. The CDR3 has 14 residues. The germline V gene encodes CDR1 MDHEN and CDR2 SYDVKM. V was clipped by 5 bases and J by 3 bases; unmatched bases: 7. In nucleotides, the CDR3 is TGTGCCAGCAGTGTCCCGGGACAGCGCTACGAGCAGTACTTC. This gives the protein CASSVPGQRYEQYF.

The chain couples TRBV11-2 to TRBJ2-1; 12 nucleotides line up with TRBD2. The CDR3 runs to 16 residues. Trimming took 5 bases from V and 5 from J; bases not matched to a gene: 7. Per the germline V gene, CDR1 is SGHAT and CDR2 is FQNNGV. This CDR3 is CASSPERTSGNNEQFF. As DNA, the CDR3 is TGTGCCAGCAGCCCCGAGAGGACTAGCGGGAACAATGAGCAGTTCTTC.

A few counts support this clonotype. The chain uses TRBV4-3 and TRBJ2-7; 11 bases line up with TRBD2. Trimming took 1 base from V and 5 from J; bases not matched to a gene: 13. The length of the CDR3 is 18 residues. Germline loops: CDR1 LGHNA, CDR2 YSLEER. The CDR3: CASSQGWGLGTSGNEQYF. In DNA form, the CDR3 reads TGCGCCAGCAGCCAAGGATGGGGGCTAGGGACTAGCGGTAACGAGCAGTACTTC.

This chain's CDR3 is CASSFIGSGTDRGSYEQYF. The CDR3, as DNA: TGTGCCAGCAGTTTCATAGGTTCAGGAACGGACCGGGGCTCCTACGAGCAGTACTTC. The chain links TRBV28 to TRBJ2-7; D perhaps matches TRBD2 (5 bases). Germline CDR1 and CDR2: MDHEN and SYDVKM. The CDR3 is 19 amino acids. Trimming cost V 3 bases and J 0 bases, with 24 bases left between them.

The CDR3 DNA follows: TGTGCCAGCAGCGGGAAAGGCACAGATACGCAGTATTTT. It codes for CASSGKGTDTQYF. This sequence joins TRBV12-3 or TRBV12-4 and TRBJ2-3; possible D gene TRBD2, 5 bases. The CDR3 loop spans 13 amino acids. The V end was cut by 6 bases, the J end by 1 base, with 8 bases between.

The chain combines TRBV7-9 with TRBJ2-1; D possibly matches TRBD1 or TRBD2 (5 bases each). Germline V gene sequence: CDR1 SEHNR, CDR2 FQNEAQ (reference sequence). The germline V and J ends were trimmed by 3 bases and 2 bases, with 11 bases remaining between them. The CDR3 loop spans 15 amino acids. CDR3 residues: CASSFRDGAYNEQFF. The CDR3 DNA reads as TGTGCCAGCAGCTTCCGGGACGGAGCCTACAATGAGCAGTTCTTC.

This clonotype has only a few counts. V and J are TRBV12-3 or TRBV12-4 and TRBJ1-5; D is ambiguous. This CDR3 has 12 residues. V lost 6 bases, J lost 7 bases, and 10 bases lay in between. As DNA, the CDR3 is TGTGCCAGCAGCGTCTTTCCCCAGCCCCAGCATTTT. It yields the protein CASSVFPQPQHF.

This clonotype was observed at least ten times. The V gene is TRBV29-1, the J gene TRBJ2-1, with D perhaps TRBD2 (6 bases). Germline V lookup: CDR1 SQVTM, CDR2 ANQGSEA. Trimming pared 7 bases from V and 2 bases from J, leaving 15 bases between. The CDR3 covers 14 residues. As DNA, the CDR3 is TGCAGCGGTCGAGACACGGGGGCCTACAATGAGCAGTTCTTC. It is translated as CSGRDTGAYNEQFF.